Presented here are 7 T cell receptor beta chains from one specimen sequenced in a study of CD8 T cells in ankylosing spondylitis. TCRdb analysed the 5' RACE reads with MiXCR anew, one entry per CDR3 protein. The table has approximately 240,000 distinct CDR3 sequences, over 9.5% seen once. Source material: blood, either unsorted or a sorted T cell fraction (not recorded which). These receptors were obtained from a male donor with ankylosing spondylitis or in good health (not recorded which).

The table lists this clonotype with many counts. The chain has TRBV5-1 and TRBJ2-7; D is unclear. CDR3 length: 14 residues. V was shortened by 1 base and J by 0 bases, with 8 bases between the two germline ends. Germline V gives CDR1 SGHRS, CDR2 YFSETQ. The chain's CDR3 is CASSLKAASYEQYF. The CDR3, as DNA: TGCGCCAGCAGCTTGAAGGCAGCCTCCTACGAGCAGTACTTC.

This clonotype was found many times. The gene calls are TRBV7-9 and TRBJ1-1, with D uncertain. V shed 2 bases and J shed 4 bases, with 11 bases lying between them. The germline V gene has CDR1 SEHNR and CDR2 FQNEAQ (reference sequence). The CDR3 consists of 14 residues. The CDR3 loop reads CASSLFEEGTEAFF. The CDR3 nucleotides read TGTGCCAGCAGCTTATTTGAGGAGGGCACTGAAGCTTTCTTT.

This clonotype has a count of ten or more. J is TRBJ1-3 and V is TRBV30; possible D gene TRBD1, 6 bases. Germline V lookup: CDR1 GTSNPN, CDR2 SVGIG (reference sequence). The CDR3 covers 14 residues. V lost 0 bases and J lost 5, with 11 bases in between. The CDR3 is CAWSVRDIRNTIYF. CDR3 DNA sequence: TGTGCCTGGAGTGTTCGGGACATCAGAAACACCATATATTTT.

This clonotype was seen ten or more times. The V and J genes are TRBV20-1 and TRBJ2-5; tentative D call: TRBD1 (6 bases). The CDR3 runs 14 residues. Germline V gene lookup returns CDR1 DFQATT and CDR2 SNEGSKA (reference sequence). V lost 4 bases, J lost 1 base, and 13 bases lay in between. The CDR3 bases are TGCAGTGCTATAAGACAGGACTCCCAAGAGACCCAGTACTTC. It yields the protein CSAIRQDSQETQYF.

The chain is built from TRBV6-4 and TRBJ1-1; D not resolved. The CDR3 is 14 residues long. The V gene lost 3 bases and the J gene lost 6 bases, with 14 bases spanning the gap. Germline values: CDR1 MRHNA, CDR2 SNTAGT. In DNA, the CDR3 is TGTGCCAGCAGTGAGGGTTGGACGAGCGCTGAAGCTTTCTTT. Translation gives CASSEGWTSAEAFF.

This clonotype appeared many times. This chain links TRBV12-3 or TRBV12-4 with TRBJ2-7; 8 bases map to TRBD2. Trimming cost V 6 bases and J 0 bases; bases outside gene matches: 1. The CDR3 covers 13 residues. CDR3 DNA sequence: TGTGCCAGCAGACTAGCGGCCTCCTACGAGCAGTACTTC. Amino acids: CASRLAASYEQYF.

This clonotype was counted many times. The chain employs TRBV9 and TRBJ1-3; D gene uncertain. CDR3 length equals 16 residues. The V end lost 0 bases, the J end lost 0 bases, and 10 bases lay between the germline ends. CDR1 SGDLS and CDR2 YYNGEE come from the germline V gene. This CDR3 reads CASSVVPEGSGNTIYF. CDR3 nucleotides: TGTGCCAGCAGCGTAGTACCGGAAGGCTCTGGAAACACCATATATTTT.